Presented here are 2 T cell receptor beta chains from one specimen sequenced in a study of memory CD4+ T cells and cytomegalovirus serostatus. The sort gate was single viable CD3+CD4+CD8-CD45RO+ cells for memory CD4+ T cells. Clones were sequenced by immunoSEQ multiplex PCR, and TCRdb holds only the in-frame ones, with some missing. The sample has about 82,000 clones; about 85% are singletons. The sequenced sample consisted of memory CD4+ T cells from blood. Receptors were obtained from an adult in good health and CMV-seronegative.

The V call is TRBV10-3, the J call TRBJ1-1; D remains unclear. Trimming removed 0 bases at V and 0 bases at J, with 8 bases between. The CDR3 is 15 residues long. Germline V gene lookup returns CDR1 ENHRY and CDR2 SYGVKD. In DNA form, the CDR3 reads TGTGCCATCAGTGAGTCAGAGCTCATGAACACTGAAGCTTTCTTT. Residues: CAISESELMNTEAFF.

This chain's CDR3 is CASSDSWDRGLKTQYF. Here the CDR3 DNA reads TGTGCCAGCAGTGATTCATGGGACAGGGGGTTAAAGACCCAGTACTTC. The chain couples TRBV2 to TRBJ2-5; the match to TRBD1 covers 11 bases. CDR1 and CDR2 from the germline V gene are SNHLY and FYNNEI. Trimming removed 3 bases from V and 6 bases from J; junction bases left unmatched: 9. CDR3 length equals 16 residues.